These 20 T cell receptor beta chains came from one sample sequenced in a study of T-cell reconstitution after alpha-beta-depleted transplantation in children. Researchers prepared the TCRbeta library using unique molecular identifiers, the study reports. TCRdb re-called the PCR reads through MiXCR, storing one row per CDR3 protein. The repertoire holds fewer than 750,000 distinct CDR3 sequences, about 21% seen once, with 13% to 15% in the top ten. The sample was PBMCs, mostly from graft donor cells, taken 360 days after TCRalphabeta/CD19-depleted stem cell transplant. These TCRs come from a boy younger than two who had a stem cell transplant for acute myeloid leukemia, so the T cells may come from the graft donor.

This clonotype was detected many times. The chain uses TRBV12-3 or TRBV12-4 and TRBJ2-1; 10 nucleotides agree with TRBD2. The CDR3 covers 14 residues. The V gene end was trimmed by 6 bases and the J gene end by 7 bases; junction bases not matched to a gene: 6. DNA for the CDR3: TGTGCCAGCAGAGACCTAGCGGGGGTAAATGAGCAGTTCTTC. Translated: CASRDLAGVNEQFF.

The chain joins TRBV29-1 to TRBJ2-5; tentative D call: TRBD2 (5 bases). The V gene lost 6 bases and the J gene lost 1 base, with 12 bases spanning the gap. Germline values: CDR1 SQVTM, CDR2 ANQGSEA. This CDR3 is built from 13 residues. CDR3 protein: CSVPERFQETQYF. In nucleotides, the CDR3 is TGCAGCGTCCCTGAGCGGTTCCAAGAGACCCAGTACTTC.

The gene calls are TRBV20-1 and TRBJ2-5; 12 positions match TRBD2. With 6 bases clipped from V and 3 bases from J, the junction kept 2 bases outside the gene matches. The CDR3 extends over 13 amino acids. The germline CDR1 and CDR2 sequences are DFQATT and SNEGSKA (reference sequence). Here the CDR3 DNA reads TGCAGTGCGGCTAGCGGGGGGGAAGAGACCCAGTACTTC. Residues: CSAASGGEETQYF.

The J gene is TRBJ2-7, the V gene TRBV6-2 or TRBV6-3; D call uncertain. Trimming removed 4 bases from V and 4 bases from J, with 11 bases in between. Per the germline V gene, CDR1 is MNHEY and CDR2 is SVGEGT. There are 13 residues in the CDR3. The CDR3 DNA follows: TGTGCCAGCAGTTCGATGTTTAAGTACGAGCAGTACTTC. Translated: CASSSMFKYEQYF.

The chain has TRBV6-5 and TRBJ2-1; 7 nucleotides agree with TRBD1. The CDR3 runs 16 residues. Germline lookup yields CDR1 MNHEY and CDR2 SVGAGI. Germline trimming cut 2 bases from V and 2 bases from J; bases unmatched to any gene: 6. CDR3 protein: CASSYRQGVAYNEQFF. In DNA, the CDR3 is TGTGCCAGCAGTTACCGACAGGGTGTAGCCTACAATGAGCAGTTCTTC.

This clonotype was seen a single time. A much larger clone lies a single base off, so this may be a read error. The J gene is TRBJ2-1, the V gene TRBV20-1; 10 bases map to TRBD2. Looked up from germline, CDR1 is DFQATT and CDR2 is SNEGSKA (reference sequence). This CDR3 is 16 amino acids long. CDR3 protein: CCARTTIAGGYNEQFF. The CDR3 DNA reads TGCTGTGCTAGAACAACAATAGCGGGGGGCTACAATGAGCAGTTCTTC.

V gene TRBV20-1 combines with J gene TRBJ2-3; 7 bases are shared with TRBD1. The CDR3 covers 14 residues. The germline V gene has CDR1 DFQATT and CDR2 SNEGSKA (reference sequence). The ends lost 6 bases at V and 3 bases at J; junction bases unmatched: 9. The DNA for the CDR3 is TGCAGTGCAATGACAGGGAGTGGGACAGATACGCAGTATTTT. Its translation: CSAMTGSGTDTQYF.

The rearrangement joins TRBV29-1 to TRBJ2-5; TRBD1 matches 9 bases. CDR1 and CDR2 (germline): SQVTM, ANQGSEA. This CDR3 has 14 amino acids. The ends lost 6 bases at V and 5 bases at J; junction bases unmatched: 10. CDR3 nucleotides: TGCAGCGTGGATACAGGGGGCGGGTGGGAGACCCAGTACTTC. It translates to CSVDTGGGWETQYF. Supplemented by reference TRBV29-1 and TRBJ2-5, the full variable domain reads SAVISQKPSRDICQRGTSLTIQCQVDSQVTMMFWYRQQPGQSLTLIATANQGSEATYESGFVIDKFPISRPNLTFSTLTVSNMSPEDSSIYLCSVDTGGGWETQYFGPGTRLLVL.

This rearrangement joins TRBV6-5 to TRBJ2-7; tentative D call: TRBD1 (5 bases). Trimming stripped 2 bases from V and 4 bases from J, with 9 bases between. The CDR3 loop spans 13 amino acids. Germline V gene lookup returns CDR1 MNHEY and CDR2 SVGAGI. As DNA, the CDR3 is TGTGCCAGCAGTTACGGGGCCAGTTACGAGCAGTACTTC. It codes for CASSYGASYEQYF.

The V call is TRBV20-1, the J call TRBJ1-6, with a possible D match to TRBD1 (6 bases). The CDR3 contains 17 residues. Per the germline V gene, CDR1 is DFQATT and CDR2 is SNEGSKA (reference sequence). The ends were cut back, 5 bases at V and 0 bases at J, with 17 bases in the middle. The CDR3 loop reads CSAHPQGPSSYNSPLHF. The CDR3 DNA is TGCAGTGCTCATCCACAGGGACCCAGCTCCTATAATTCACCCCTCCACTTT.

This clonotype was counted once. The CDR3 nucleotides read TGTACCTTCTGTTTTGGGTCGACAGGGGGCTCAAGCAATCAGCCCCAGCATTTT. As protein: CTFCFGSTGGSSNQPQHF. The J gene is TRBJ1-5, the V gene TRBV2, with 10 bases fitting TRBD1. This CDR3 is 18 amino acids long. CDR1 SNHLY and CDR2 FYNNEI come from the germline V gene.

This clonotype came up a few times. The V and J genes are TRBV12-3 or TRBV12-4 and TRBJ2-7, with D possibly matching TRBD2 (6 bases). The CDR3 runs 14 residues. The V and J ends lost 0 bases and 6 bases respectively, with 12 bases between them. CDR3 sequence reads: CASSLAGGGGEQYV. CDR3 in DNA: TGTGCCAGCAGTTTAGCGGGGGGTGGGGGCGAGCAGTACGTC.

This clonotype was detected ten times or more. This chain connects TRBV11-1 to TRBJ2-1, with D maybe TRBD2 (6 bases). This CDR3 region has 12 residues. Germline CDR1 reads SGHAT; CDR2 reads FQDESV (reference sequence). V dropped 3 bases and J dropped 10 bases, with 10 bases sitting between them. As DNA, the CDR3 is TGTGCCAGCAGCTTGATAGGGAGGGAGCAGTTCTTC. Its protein product is CASSLIGREQFF.

This clonotype was found many times. The chain carries TRBV10-3 and TRBJ1-5; possible D gene TRBD1, 5 bases. This CDR3 comprises 13 residues. CDR1 and CDR2 (germline): ENHRY, SYGVKD. V lost 6 bases and J 3 bases, leaving 9 bases between the germline ends. The CDR3: CAIRGGDNQPQHF. CDR3 DNA sequence: TGTGCCATCAGGGGAGGGGACAATCAGCCCCAGCATTTT.

The CDR3 nucleotides are TGCAGCGTTGGCCCCGTAGCGGGGGGGCGCGGGGAGCTGTTTTTT. It codes for CSVGPVAGGRGELFF. J is TRBJ2-2 and V is TRBV29-1, with 11 bases that match TRBD2. Germline trimming cut 4 bases from V and 7 bases from J; bases unmatched to any gene: 8. The CDR3 has 15 amino acids. The V gene's germline CDR1 is SQVTM and CDR2 ANQGSEA.

The rearrangement uses TRBV9 and TRBJ1-6; a weak D match, TRBD1 (6 bases). CDR1 SGDLS and CDR2 YYNGEE come from the germline V gene. V was pared by 2 bases and J by 0 bases, with 18 bases between. This CDR3 spans 19 amino acids. DNA of the CDR3: TGTGCCAGCAGCGTGGAGGGGGGGACGCCGAGCTCCTATAATTCACCCCTCCACTTT. Its translation: CASSVEGGTPSSYNSPLHF.

The rearrangement links TRBV29-1 to TRBJ2-2; a weak D match, TRBD2 (5 bases). V dropped 5 bases and J dropped 3 bases, with 13 bases sitting between them. The CDR3 sequence is 14 residues long. Germline CDR1 is SQVTM and CDR2 is ANQGSEA. CDR3 sequence (DNA): TGCAGCGTTTGGCTAACTAGGGACACCGGGGAGCTGTTTTTT. Amino acids: CSVWLTRDTGELFF.

This clonotype has at least ten counts. The rearrangement joins TRBV20-1 to TRBJ2-5; no reliable D call. The germline gives CDR1 DFQATT, CDR2 SNEGSKA (reference sequence). There are 10 residues in the CDR3. Trimming took 6 bases from V and 5 from J, leaving 7 bases between them. CDR3 in amino acids: CSAGWETQYF. CDR3 in DNA: TGCAGTGCCGGGTGGGAGACCCAGTACTTC.

The J gene is TRBJ2-1, the V gene TRBV27, with 14 positions matching TRBD2. Per germline, CDR1 MNHEY and CDR2 SMNVEV (reference sequence). This CDR3 comprises 17 residues. Unmatched junction bases numbered 8, after V lost 2 bases and J lost 8 bases. The CDR3 protein is CASSLGGLAGGWYEQFF. For the CDR3, the DNA is TGTGCCAGCAGTTTAGGTGGACTAGCGGGGGGCTGGTATGAGCAGTTCTTC.

This chain links TRBV4-3 with TRBJ2-5; 10 nucleotides match TRBD2. The germline V gene has CDR1 LGHNA and CDR2 YSLEER. The CDR3 runs 15 residues. V lost 0 bases to trimming and J lost 4 bases; unmatched junction nucleotides: 2. The CDR3 DNA reads TGCGCCAGCAGCCAAGATGGACTAGCGGTAGAGACCCAGTACTTC. Protein: CASSQDGLAVETQYF.